This TCR beta chain is drawn from a study of T cells expressing NK-cell markers. Study results and caveats: Questions lingered over whether expanded NKG2C+ T cell clones were HCMV-specific. Six or seven donors had dominant NKG2C+ clonotypes that comprised about 1.0-7.5% of their CD8+ T cells. One observes that, in a few donors, these clonotypes were also the leading ones within the CD3+CD56-NKG2C+ fraction.

The TCR beta cDNA came from 5'RACE template switching with UMIs. TCRdb re-called the 5' RACE reads and catalogs CDR3 proteins one per entry, DNA excluded. Its table records hundreds of thousands of distinct CDR3 sequences. Points on this clonotype: Its target is unknown.

CDR1 SEHNR and CDR2 FQNEAQ come from the germline V gene (reference sequence). The CDR3 has 13 residues. This clonotype originated in a man younger than 35 in good health. The chain has TRBV7-9 and TRBJ2-5; the TCRdb call, TRBD1, lacks DNA for checking. The sequenced sample was blood T cells: a sorted CD56 or NKG2C T cell subset, CD4+ or CD8+ T cells, or bulk PBMC T cells (not recorded which). This CDR3 reads CAGGTGAGETQYF. Full variable domain (missing parts from reference TRBV7-9 and TRBJ2-5): DTGVSQNPRHKITKRGQNVTFRCDPISEHNRLYWYRQTLGQGPEFLTYFQNEAQLEKSRLLSDRFSAERPKGSFSTLEIQRTEQGDSAMYLCAGGTGAGETQYFGPGTRLLVL.